Following are 15 T cell receptor beta chains from one sample sequenced in a study of shared clonotypes between healthy human individuals. The method was immunoSEQ multiplex PCR; TCRdb's version includes in-frame clones alone and lacks a portion of them. The table shows about 1 million clones, with about 77% occurring only once. Sequenced: memory CD4+ T cells sorted from blood. Subset reported: CD45RA-negative fraction. These receptors were taken from a man aged 18 to 29 in good health.

As concerns this clone: This same CDR3 is encoded by further DNA sequences in the sample. The chain joins TRBV7-9 to TRBJ2-7, with D maybe TRBD2 (5 bases). This CDR3 spans 14 amino acids. V lost 5 bases and J lost 0, with 11 bases in between. Looked up from germline, CDR1 is SEHNR and CDR2 is FQNEAQ (reference sequence). This CDR3 is CASSPGGSSYEQYF. The CDR3 DNA is TGTGCCAGCAGCCCCGGTGGGAGCTCCTACGAGCAGTACTTC. Using reference TRBV7-9 and TRBJ2-7 for the parts outside the CDR3, the full variable domain is DTGVSQNPRHKITKRGQNVTFRCDPISEHNRLYWYRQTLGQGPEFLTYFQNEAQLEKSRLLSDRFSAERPKGSFSTLEIQRTEQGDSAMYLCASSPGGSSYEQYFGPGTRLTVT.

This clone was found a few times. This CDR3 is also generated by other DNA sequences in the sample. V and J are TRBV7-2 and TRBJ2-5; 8 nucleotides match TRBD2. The V gene's germline CDR1 is SGHTA and CDR2 FQGNSA. This CDR3 is built from 13 residues. The J segment lost 5 bases and the V segment lost 5 bases, leaving 4 bases of the junction unmatched. DNA for the CDR3: TGTGCCAGCAGCCCGGGACTAGGGGAGACCCAGTACTTC. The encoded protein is CASSPGLGETQYF. The full variable domain, its missing parts supplied by reference TRBV7-2 and TRBJ2-5, is GAGVSQSPSNKVTEKGKDVELRCDPISGHTALYWYRQSLGQGLEFLIYFQGNSAPDKSGLPSDRFSAERTGGSVSTLTIQRTQQEDSAVYLCASSPGLGETQYFGPGTRLLVL.

This clone was seen a few times. V and J are TRBV5-1 and TRBJ1-4; possibly TRBD1 for D (6 bases). The germline V gene encodes CDR1 SGHRS and CDR2 YFSETQ. The CDR3 length is 14 residues. Trimming took 0 bases from V and 7 from J, leaving 10 bases between them. The CDR3 sequence is CASSLAADSEKLFF. CDR3 nucleotides: TGCGCCAGCAGCTTGGCGGCGGACAGTGAAAAACTGTTTTTT. Filled out from reference TRBV5-1 and TRBJ1-4, the complete variable domain reads KAGVTQTPRYLIKTRGQQVTLSCSPISGHRSVSWYQQTPGQGLQFLFEYFSETQRNKGNFPGRFSGRQFSNSRSEMNVSTLELGDSALYLCASSLAADSEKLFFGSGTQLSVL.

This CDR3 is CASSWRGANEQFF. DNA for the CDR3: TGCGCCAGCAGCTGGAGGGGGGCTAATGAGCAGTTCTTC. The genes are TRBV5-1 and TRBJ2-1; D might be TRBD1 or TRBD2, each matching 6 bases. Trimming pared 3 bases from V and 7 bases from J, leaving 11 bases between. The germline V gene encodes CDR1 SGHRS and CDR2 YFSETQ. CDR3 length: 13 residues.

The CDR3, as DNA: TGTGCCATCAGACAGGGGGCATATAGCGAGCAGTACTTC. Protein: CAIRQGAYSEQYF. The genes are TRBV10-3 and TRBJ2-7; 9 bases align to TRBD1. From germline, CDR1 is ENHRY and CDR2 SYGVKD. With 6 bases clipped from V and 6 bases from J, the junction kept 6 bases outside the gene matches. The CDR3 is made up of 13 amino acids.

In its sample, this clone was seen once. The chain recombines TRBV30 with TRBJ2-2, with 13 bases lining up with TRBD2. The CDR3 contains 16 residues. J was trimmed by 5 bases and V by 1 base; bases with no gene match: 4. Germline CDR1 is GTSNPN and CDR2 is SVGIG (reference sequence). In DNA form, the CDR3 reads TGTGCCTGGAGTGGGACTAGCGGGAGTACAACCGGGGAGCTGTTTTTT. This codes for CAWSGTSGSTTGELFF.

This chain joins TRBV7-2 and TRBJ1-3, with 7 bases matching TRBD1. The CDR3 spans 15 residues. V trimming: 5 bases; J trimming: 4 bases; junction bases outside the gene matches: 8. In germline, CDR1 is SGHTA, CDR2 FQGNSA. This chain's CDR3 is CASSLSTGIGNTIYF. The CDR3 coding sequence is TGTGCCAGCAGCCTATCGACAGGGATCGGAAACACCATATATTTT.

V usage is TRBV7-2 and J usage is TRBJ2-2; 8 bases agree with TRBD1. CDR3 length: 17 amino acids. V lost 1 base and J lost 4; bases outside the gene matches: 8. Germline assignment: CDR1 SGHTA and CDR2 FQGNSA. The CDR3 here is CASSLGIRGLRTGELFF. DNA for the CDR3: TGTGCCAGCAGCTTAGGGATCAGGGGGCTTCGCACCGGGGAGCTGTTTTTT.

As concerns this clone: Other nucleotide sequences from this sample produce the same CDR3. The rearrangement joins TRBV9 to TRBJ2-2; the D gene could be TRBD1 or TRBD2 (5 bases each). The V and J ends lost 7 bases and 3 bases respectively, with 7 bases between them. Germline V gives CDR1 SGDLS, CDR2 YYNGEE. This CDR3 region has 12 residues. The CDR3 sequence: CASGGYTGELFF. CDR3 DNA: TGTGCCAGCGGGGGTTACACCGGGGAGCTGTTTTTT.

The chain joins TRBV30 to TRBJ2-3; a possible D gene is TRBD1 (6 bases). Germline CDR1 and CDR2: GTSNPN and SVGIG (reference sequence). The CDR3 sequence is 13 residues long. V was cut by 5 bases and J by 2 bases, with 11 bases left in between. CDR3 sequence: CAWGQIATDTQYF. DNA of the CDR3: TGTGCCTGGGGACAGATAGCCACAGATACGCAGTATTTT.

This clone is a singleton in its sample. The chain carries TRBV10-3 and TRBJ1-3; D unresolved. Germline CDR1 ENHRY, CDR2 SYGVKD. CDR3 length: 12 residues. Trimming took 4 bases from V and 4 from J, leaving 5 bases between them. CDR3 residues: CAISGTGNTIYF. The CDR3 DNA reads TGTGCCATCAGTGGTACCGGAAACACCATATATTTT.

This clone has just a few counts. The chain is built from TRBV28 and TRBJ1-4; D is ambiguous. Germline CDR1 is MDHEN and CDR2 is SYDVKM. The CDR3 is 19 amino acids. Trimming stripped 6 bases from V and 4 bases from J, with 27 bases between. In DNA form, the CDR3 reads TGTGCCAGCAGCCGTATGAAGACGGGGTCGGGTTTTCTTAATGAAAAACTGTTTTTT. Its protein product is CASSRMKTGSGFLNEKLFF. Looking up the rest from reference TRBV28 and TRBJ1-4 gives the full variable domain: DVKVTQSSRYLVKRTGEKVFLECVQDMDHENMFWYRQDPGLGLRLIYFSYDVKMKEKGDIPEGYSVSREKKERFSLILESASTNQTSMYLCASSRMKTGSGFLNEKLFFGSGTQLSVL.

J is TRBJ2-1 and V is TRBV11-3, with 8 bases fitting TRBD1. The CDR3 totals 18 residues. V shed 5 bases and J 2 bases; nucleotides not matched to a gene: 14. CDR1 SGHNT and CDR2 YENEEA come from the germline V gene. CDR3 nucleotide sequence: TGTGCCAGCAGCCCAGCTTCGGGACAGGCGGTAGCCTACAATGAGCAGTTCTTC. Translating gives CASSPASGQAVAYNEQFF.

The rearrangement joins TRBV5-6 to TRBJ1-1; the D gene is possibly TRBD1 (6 bases). Germline values: CDR1 SGHDT, CDR2 YYEEEE. Trimming removed 4 bases from V and 4 bases from J, with 17 bases in between. This CDR3 is 15 amino acids long. The CDR3 is CASSPQGIRGTEAFF. In DNA, the CDR3 is TGTGCCAGCAGCCCCCAGGGGATCAGGGGCACTGAAGCTTTCTTT. The variable domain in full, with the rest retrieved from reference TRBV5-6 and TRBJ1-1, is DAGVTQSPTHLIKTRGQQVTLRCSPKSGHDTVSWYQQALGQGPQFIFQYYEEEERQRGNFPDRFSGHQFPNYSSELNVNALLLGDSALYLCASSPQGIRGTEAFFGQGTRLTVV.

The chain combines TRBV2 with TRBJ1-6, with 7 positions matching TRBD1. The J segment lost 9 bases and the V segment lost 3 bases, leaving 8 bases of the junction unmatched. The CDR3 totals 15 residues. Germline CDR1 is SNHLY and CDR2 is FYNNEI. For the CDR3, the DNA is TGTGCCAGCAGTGACCAGGGGGGCTTAGGTTCACCCCTCCACTTT. It codes for CASSDQGGLGSPLHF.